This T cell receptor (beta chain) derives from a study of T cell responses to AZD1222 COVID-19 vaccine (dated by TCRdb to the early 2020s). Study-wide context: TCR sequencing was performed for 230 to 250 trial participants, of whom around 200 were given two doses of AZD1222 and roughly 25 were given two doses of MenACWY control vaccine. Trial participants were enrolled by age into 18-55, 56-69 and 70-plus year subgroups, with roughly 160, 29 and 62 TCR-sequenced participants respectively.

The CDR3 regions of human TCRbeta chains were subjected to immunosequencing. Regarding the original processing steps: Repertoire TCRs were matched against a reference library of SARS-CoV-2-specific TCRs generated with the MIRA antigen-specificity platform. Breadth was defined as the fraction of unique TCRs that were SARS-CoV-2-associated, and depth was defined as the fraction of total T cells that were SARS-CoV-2-associated. Using the MIRA data, every spike-specific TCR was mapped to the spike region that the TCR reacted to and assigned to either a CD4 or a CD8 class. Log10-transformed breadth and depth values were compared by one-way ANOVA with Sidak's multiple comparisons tests. Imported from immuneACCESS, the table was reduced by TCRdb to in-frame sequences with V and J called. These copies leave out some clones; in studies compared against another copy, an unresolved V gene accounts for under half, and the cause of the remainder is not known. From that table come the V and J calls and clone size; the DNA was used to work out D and trimming. The sample includes 130,000 to 150,000 clones, with approximately 86% observed a single time. The ten largest clones represent roughly 5.4% of the sample.

Summary of the overall study and its limitations: Epitopes outside the regions mutated in the B.1.351 and B.1.1.7 variants were reportedly recognized by nearly half of the unique spike-specific TCRs. Participants were mostly white British, with more females than males. The authors suggested clonal diversity may have been underestimated. After two AZD1222 doses, spike-specific TCR breadth and depth were significantly higher than at day 0 and than in MenACWY recipients. Because no day 14 peak-response samples were available, repertoires were characterized only after the peak T cell response. The whole spike protein was spanned by vaccine-associated CD4 TCRs, and dominant responses were seen in regions 160-218 and 743-854. Conclusions about previously exposed vaccinees are limited, since just five to seven AZD1222 recipients were seropositive for SARS-CoV-2 at baseline. In the small 56-69-year group, the increase in depth fell short of significance, most likely because of low power.

A single count supports this clone. The clone's antigen remains unknown. Base-call qualities are not available, and no considerably larger clone is one nucleotide away. V is pared back by 6 bases and J by 0 bases, with 10 bases lying between the germline termini. The CDR3 goes from the cysteine to the phenylalanine over 14 residues. This entry keeps only the CDR3 DNA: 42 bases, framed from base 1. CDR1 is given as MDHEN and CDR2 as SYDVKM, both from the germline V gene. The time point label, as the study defines it: about 28 days (+/-7) after the second vaccine dose. The treatment or condition label corresponds to: meningococcal conjugate vaccine given as trial control. Samples from vaccinated people were obtained from the UK trials COV001 and COV002, which included a single-blind randomized controlled phase 2/3 trial of AZD1222 (ChAdOx1 nCoV-19) in healthy adults. For TCRbeta chain sequencing, PBMC samples were collected from trial participants at day 0 and at day 28 after the second dose.

This TCR derives from an adult who received the MenACWY meningococcal vaccine as a control. The chain was built from TRBV28 and TRBJ2-3; no confident D gene assignment can be made. This specimen consisted of peripheral blood, obtained 28 days after the second dose of the MenACWY control vaccine. The CDR3 corresponds to CASRGGGSTDTQYF. The DNA is as follows: TGTGCCAGCAGGGGTGGCGGTAGCACAGATACGCAGTATTTT.